Detailed here is one T cell receptor beta chain. The table came from immunoSEQ multiplex PCR; TCRdb's copy has only in-frame clones and leaves some out. The data show some 59,000 clones, nearly 90% seen once. Trimming at V came to 4 bases and at J to 2 bases, leaving 7 bases not matched to a gene. From germline, CDR1 is LNHDA and CDR2 SQIVND (reference sequence). The CDR3 contains 15 residues. The source of the sample is a study of T cell changes during pregnancy in multiple sclerosis. The sequence was obtained from a female donor with multiple sclerosis, enrolled in a pregnancy study. Specimen: peripheral blood, collected in the first trimester of pregnancy. The chain recombines TRBV19 with TRBJ1-2; 7 nucleotides agree with TRBD1. In DNA form, the CDR3 reads TGTGCCAGTAGTAATCGGAGACAGGGAAACTATGGCTACACCTTC. Amino acids: CASSNRRQGNYGYTF.